This TCR beta chain was sequenced during a study of regulatory T cells in long-lasting Graves disease. The time point here: persistent/refractory GD, antithyroid drugs over 5 years with positive TRAb. The TCR library was made from RNA that had been extracted from PBMCs in TRIzol. A single count supports this clonotype. The antigen is unknown. Combining iRepertoire HTBI primers with Arm-PCR of CDR3 regions, the authors built TCR beta libraries. TCRdb re-derived calls from the multiplex PCR reads in MiXCR, one entry per CDR3 protein. The data show 650,000 to 850,000 distinct CDR3 sequences, about 32% seen once. This CDR3 is 14 amino acids long. V was shortened by 6 bases and J by 2 bases, with 12 bases between the two germline ends. Points from the study as a whole: Newly diagnosed disease favored TRBV20-1 and TRBJ2-1 over persistent disease. What was studied was peripheral blood only, and not thyroid tissue. Compared with new cases, persistent Graves' patients showed reduced TCR diversity.

The specimen comprised peripheral blood mononuclear cells (PBMCs), sampled when the disease was refractory, from a patient treated with antithyroid drugs. The rearrangement joins TRBV12-3 or TRBV12-4 to TRBJ2-3; D unresolved. The sequence was collected from a female donor with Graves disease. CDR3 in DNA: TGTGCCAGCAGCTACTTTAGGACCACAGATACGCAGTATTTT. This codes for CASSYFRTTDTQYF.